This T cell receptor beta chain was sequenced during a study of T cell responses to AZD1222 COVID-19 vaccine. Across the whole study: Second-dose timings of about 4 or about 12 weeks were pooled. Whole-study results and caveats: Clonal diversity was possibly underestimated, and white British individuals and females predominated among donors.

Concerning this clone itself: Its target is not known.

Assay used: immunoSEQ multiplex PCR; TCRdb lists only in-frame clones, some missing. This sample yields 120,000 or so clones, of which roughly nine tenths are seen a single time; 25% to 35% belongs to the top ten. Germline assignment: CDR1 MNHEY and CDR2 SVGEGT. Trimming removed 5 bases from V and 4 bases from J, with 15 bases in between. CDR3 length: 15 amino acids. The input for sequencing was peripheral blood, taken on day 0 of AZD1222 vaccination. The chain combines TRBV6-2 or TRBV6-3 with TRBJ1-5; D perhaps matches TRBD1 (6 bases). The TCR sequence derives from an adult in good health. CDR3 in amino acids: CASSGTGSLNQPQHF. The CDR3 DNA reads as TGTGCCAGCAGTGGTACAGGGTCCCTAAATCAGCCCCAGCATTTT.